The present TCR beta chain was sequenced within a study of vaccination and CD4 T cells after COVID-19. Treatment here: roughly 11-day PBMC culture with coronavirus spike peptide pools or control peptides (ViraFEST assay). With the Oncomine TCR Beta short-read assay, DNA from cultured CD4+ T cells was sequenced. Via MiXCR, TCRdb re-called the PCR reads, giving one row per CDR3 protein. Counted here are some 7,000 distinct CDR3 sequences, roughly 25% occurring once; the ten biggest clones make up approximately 9.5%. Trimming shortened V by 5 bases and J by 1 base, and 8 bases separated the two germline ends. The length of the CDR3 is 13 residues. A single count supports this clonotype. Its antigen remains unidentified.

The chain uses TRBV12-3 or TRBV12-4 and TRBJ2-5, with D unresolved. The source of this sequence is a human donor who had recovered from COVID-19. Sequenced here: CD4+ T cells from blood, cultured in vitro, sampled after SARS-CoV-2 vaccination. CDR3 DNA sequence: TGTGCCAGCAGTCCATGGACCCAAGAGACCCAGTACTTC. Its protein product is CASSPWTQETQYF.